The sequence of this T cell receptor (beta chain) was determined in a study of CD8+ T cells in alopecia areata. Overall study results and limits: Alopecia totalis/universalis scalp especially showed more expanded CD8+ clones than normal scalp. Patients displayed less clarity in TCR sharing than mice, a finding possibly related to HLA.

Both CD4+ and CD8+ T cells were separated by sorting PBMCs. cDNA prepared by RNA extraction and subsequent reverse transcription served as the template for sequencing. Here immunoSEQ multiplex PCR was the method, and the copy in TCRdb shows in-frame clones only, minus some. The sample comprises about 200,000 clones, approximately 60% of which are singletons, and 4.5% to 6% rests with the top ten. Points on this clone: Antigen unknown.

The specimen was CD8+ T cells sorted from blood. This clonotype was sampled from a human donor in good health.

The CDR3 nucleotides are TGTGCCAGCAGTTTTGCCCGTCTCAGGACAGGGGAAGGCTACACCTTC. Encoded protein: CASSFARLRTGEGYTF. The chain recombines TRBV28 with TRBJ1-2; TRBD1 matches 9 bases. The CDR3 has 16 residues. V shed 3 bases, J shed 8 bases, and the junction held 13 bases outside the gene matches. From germline, CDR1 is MDHEN and CDR2 SYDVKM.